This T cell receptor (beta chain) emerged from a study of cytomegalovirus exposure and HLA in healthy donors. The study's findings and limits: Researchers counted some 150 TCR beta chains as cytomegalovirus-associated.

The CDR3 is made up of 14 amino acids. CDR1 is SGHVS, CDR2 FNYEAQ, per germline. J lost 4 bases, V lost 5 bases, and 2 bases had no gene match. This clone was seen a few times. The antigen is undetermined. With 60 Vbeta and 13 Jbeta primers, the PCR was carried out. Clones were sequenced by immunoSEQ multiplex PCR, and TCRdb holds only the in-frame ones, with some missing. Among under 150,000 clones listed, 67% were seen once. Healthy bone marrow donors formed the donor group. The chain uses TRBV7-6 and TRBJ1-4, with 9 positions matching TRBD1. The sequenced material came from PBMCs. The TCR was taken from a man younger than 35 in good health and CMV-seropositive. CDR3 DNA: TGTGCCAGCAGCCCGGACAGGGGTAATGAAAAACTGTTTTTT. This sequence encodes CASSPDRGNEKLFF.